What follows are 13 T cell receptor beta chains derived from one specimen sequenced in a study of blood T cells in healthy people across ages. A second PCR of roughly 7 to 11 cycles used a sample-barcoded 5' primer and a J-beta primer mix. One entry per CDR3 protein, called by TCRdb with MiXCR from the 5' RACE reads. The sample consists of over 700,000 distinct CDR3 sequences, roughly 50% of them appearing once. The sequenced material came from blood. The source is a man older than 75 in good health.

The gene calls are TRBV20-1 and TRBJ2-1, with 9 bases aligning to TRBD2. The J call may be wrong; the DNA end is better matched by TRBJ2-7. Germline CDR1 is DFQATT and CDR2 is SNEGSKA (reference sequence). CDR3 size: 16 residues. CDR3 DNA: TGCAGTGCTGCTAGCGGGACAAAGGTGGGGTACAATGAGCAGTACTTC. Protein product: CSAASGTKVGYNEQYF.

This chain connects TRBV27 to TRBJ2-7; perhaps TRBD2 as D (6 bases). From germline, CDR1 is MNHEY and CDR2 SMNVEV (reference sequence). Trimming removed 5 bases from V and 3 bases from J, with 17 bases in between. The CDR3 totals 15 residues. CDR3 in DNA: TGTGCCAGCAGTCCATATCCGGGACTCCTCTACGAGCAGTACTTC. It encodes CASSPYPGLLYEQYF.

This chain connects TRBV28 to TRBJ2-7; D gene unclear. Germline lookup yields CDR1 MDHEN and CDR2 SYDVKM. Trimming pared 7 bases from V and 7 bases from J, leaving 17 bases between. CDR3 size: 13 residues. Written as DNA, the CDR3 is TGTGCCAGCACCATAGGCCGTTACAATGAGCAGTACTTC. Protein sequence: CASTIGRYNEQYF.

This clonotype was picked up one time. The CDR3, as DNA: TGCAGTGCTAGAGATAGCTCCGGACCCGGGACTAGATATTACGAGCAGTACTTC. It encodes CSARDSSGPGTRYYEQYF. The V call is TRBV20-1, the J call TRBJ2-4; 8 bases are a match to TRBD2. With the DNA end fitting TRBJ2-7 better, the J assignment may be wrong. The CDR3 extends over 18 amino acids. Germline V gene sequence: CDR1 DFQATT, CDR2 SNEGSKA (reference sequence).

This chain joins TRBV5-1 and TRBJ2-1; 9 positions agree with TRBD1. Germline values: CDR1 SGHRS, CDR2 YFSETQ. The CDR3 has 15 amino acids. V dropped 6 bases and J dropped 4; count of bases not matched to a gene: 8. The CDR3 here is CASTKGDRVYNEQFF. CDR3 sequence (DNA): TGCGCCAGCACTAAGGGGGACAGGGTGTACAATGAGCAGTTCTTC.

The table lists this clonotype with a few counts. The J gene is TRBJ2-3, the V gene TRBV9, with D unresolved. V gave up 0 bases and J gave up 1 base, with 12 bases separating them. This CDR3 has 16 residues. Germline CDR1 and CDR2: SGDLS and YYNGEE. CDR3 in amino acids: CASSVGAFGGTDTQYF. The CDR3 DNA reads as TGTGCCAGCAGCGTAGGAGCCTTTGGAGGCACAGATACGCAGTATTTT.

This clonotype showed up just a few times. The chain combines TRBV10-1 with TRBJ2-5, with 9 bases fitting TRBD2. Germline V lookup: CDR1 WNHNN, CDR2 SYGVQD (reference sequence). V trimming: 6 bases; J trimming: 5 bases; junction bases outside the gene matches: 10. The CDR3 length is 15 residues. CDR3 nucleotides: TGCGCCAGCAGCACTGGAGGTAGCGGGAGTGAGACCCAGTACTTC. It yields the protein CASSTGGSGSETQYF.

The chain recombines TRBV5-1 with TRBJ2-7, with 7 bases aligning to TRBD1. The V and J ends lost 4 bases and 0 bases, in that order; junction bases with no gene match: 7. CDR1 is SGHRS, CDR2 YFSETQ, per germline. The CDR3 has 15 residues. The CDR3 loop reads CASSPSTGFSYEQYF. The CDR3 DNA reads TGCGCCAGCAGCCCCTCGACAGGGTTCTCCTACGAGCAGTACTTC.

The table lists this clonotype with a count of one. This chain uses TRBV7-2 with TRBJ2-3, with 12 bases identical to TRBD1. The V gene's germline CDR1 is SGHTA and CDR2 FQGNSA. This CDR3 is built from 17 residues. With 5 bases clipped from V and 4 bases from J, the junction kept 10 bases outside the gene matches. The CDR3 loop is CASSPPRGTGGADTQYF. CDR3 DNA: TGTGCCAGCAGCCCACCTCGGGGGACAGGGGGCGCAGATACGCAGTATTTT.

V and J are TRBV18 and TRBJ2-5; TRBD2 agrees at 8 bases. CDR1 is KGHSH and CDR2 is LQKENI in the germline V gene. Unmatched junction bases numbered 3, after V lost 2 bases and J lost 1 base. The CDR3 spans 15 residues. The CDR3 DNA reads as TGTGCCAGCTCACCAGAAGCGGGGGTCCAAGAGACCCAGTACTTC. This gives the protein CASSPEAGVQETQYF. Drawing the rest from reference TRBV18 and TRBJ2-5, the complete variable domain is NAGVMQNPRHLVRRRGQEARLRCSPMKGHSHVYWYRQLPEEGLKFMVYLQKENIIDESGMPKERFSAEFPKEGPSILRIQQVVRGDSAAYFCASSPEAGVQETQYFGPGTRLLVL.

V gene TRBV11-1 combines with J gene TRBJ2-5; 8 nucleotides align to TRBD1. With 5 bases clipped from V and 5 bases from J, the junction kept 7 bases outside the gene matches. The length of the CDR3 is 14 residues. CDR1 and CDR2 (germline): SGHAT, FQDESV (reference sequence). CDR3 region: CASSVDRGRETQYF. The CDR3 DNA follows: TGTGCCAGCAGCGTCGACAGGGGTAGGGAGACCCAGTACTTC. Combining the CDR3 with reference TRBV11-1 and TRBJ2-5 gives the whole variable domain EAEVAQSPRYKITEKSQAVAFWCDPISGHATLYWYRQILGQGPELLVQFQDESVVDDSQLPKDRFSAERLKGVDSTLKIQPAELGDSAMYLCASSVDRGRETQYFGPGTRLLVL.

The CDR3 loop reads CSARGQGQEKLFF. CDR3 in DNA: TGCAGTGCTAGGGGGCAGGGGCAGGAAAAACTGTTTTTT. V and J are TRBV20-1 and TRBJ1-4, with a weak D call TRBD1 (6 bases). The germline V and J ends were trimmed by 3 bases and 8 bases, with 13 bases remaining between them. This CDR3 has 13 residues. From germline, CDR1 is DFQATT and CDR2 SNEGSKA (reference sequence).

V gene TRBV29-1 combines with J gene TRBJ2-3; D call uncertain. The germline CDR1 and CDR2 sequences are SQVTM and ANQGSEA. V was pared by 6 bases and J by 9 bases, with 13 bases between. The CDR3 spans 11 residues. The CDR3 DNA sequence: TGCAGCGTCACGCCCCTTTCAACGCAGTATTTT. This translates into CSVTPLSTQYF.